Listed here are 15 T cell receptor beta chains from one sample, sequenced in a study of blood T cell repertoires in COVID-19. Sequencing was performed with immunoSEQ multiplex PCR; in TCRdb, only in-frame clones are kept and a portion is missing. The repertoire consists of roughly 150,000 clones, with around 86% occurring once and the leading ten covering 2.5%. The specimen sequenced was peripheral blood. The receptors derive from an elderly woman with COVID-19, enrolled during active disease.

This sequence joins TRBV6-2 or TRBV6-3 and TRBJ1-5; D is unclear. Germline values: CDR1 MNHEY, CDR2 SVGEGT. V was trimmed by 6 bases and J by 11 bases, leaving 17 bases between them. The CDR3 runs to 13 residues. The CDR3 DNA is TGTGCCAGCAGCCCCATTGAAAGAGGAGCCCAGCATTTT. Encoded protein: CASSPIERGAQHF.

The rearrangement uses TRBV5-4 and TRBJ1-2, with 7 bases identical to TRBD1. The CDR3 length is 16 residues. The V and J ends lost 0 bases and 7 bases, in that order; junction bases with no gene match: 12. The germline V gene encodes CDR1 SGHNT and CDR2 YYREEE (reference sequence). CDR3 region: CASSLVPGTDLGGYTF. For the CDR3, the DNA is TGTGCCAGCAGCTTGGTTCCGGGGACAGATCTTGGTGGCTACACCTTC.

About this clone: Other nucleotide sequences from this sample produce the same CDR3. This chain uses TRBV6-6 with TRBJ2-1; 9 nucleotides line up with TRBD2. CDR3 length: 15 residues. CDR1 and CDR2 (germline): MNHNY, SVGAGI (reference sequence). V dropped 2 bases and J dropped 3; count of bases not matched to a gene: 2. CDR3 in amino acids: CASSYSSGSYNEQFF. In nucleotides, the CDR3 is TGTGCCAGCAGTTACAGTAGCGGGAGCTACAATGAGCAGTTCTTC.

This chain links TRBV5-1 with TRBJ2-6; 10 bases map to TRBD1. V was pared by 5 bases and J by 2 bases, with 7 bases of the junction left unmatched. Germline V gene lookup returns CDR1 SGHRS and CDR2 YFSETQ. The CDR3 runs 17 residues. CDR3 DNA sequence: TGCGCCAGCAGTCTCGGGACAGGGGTACCTGGGGCCAACGTCCTGACTTTC. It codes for CASSLGTGVPGANVLTF.

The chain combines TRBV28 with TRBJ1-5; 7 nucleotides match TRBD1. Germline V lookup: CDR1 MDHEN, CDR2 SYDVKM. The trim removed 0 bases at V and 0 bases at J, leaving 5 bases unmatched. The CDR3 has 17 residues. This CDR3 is CASSLWNRGHSNQPQHF. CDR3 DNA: TGTGCCAGCAGTTTATGGAACAGGGGACATAGCAATCAGCCCCAGCATTTT.

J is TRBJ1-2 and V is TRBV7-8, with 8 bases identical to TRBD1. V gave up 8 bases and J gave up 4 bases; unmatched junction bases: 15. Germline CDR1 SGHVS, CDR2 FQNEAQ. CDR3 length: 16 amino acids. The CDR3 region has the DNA TGTGCCAGCGCATTAGGACGGACAGGGAAAACCTATGGCTACACCTTC. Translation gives CASALGRTGKTYGYTF.

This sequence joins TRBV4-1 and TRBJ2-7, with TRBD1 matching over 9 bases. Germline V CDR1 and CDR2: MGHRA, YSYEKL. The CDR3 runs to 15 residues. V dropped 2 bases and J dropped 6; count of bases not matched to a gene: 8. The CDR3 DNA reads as TGCGCCAGCAGCCAACAACAGCTACAGGGGGCCGAGCAGTACTTC. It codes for CASSQQQLQGAEQYF.

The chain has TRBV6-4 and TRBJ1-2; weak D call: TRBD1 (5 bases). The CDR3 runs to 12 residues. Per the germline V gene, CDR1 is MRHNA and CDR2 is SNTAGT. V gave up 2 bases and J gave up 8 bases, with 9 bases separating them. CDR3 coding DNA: TGTGCCAGCAGTGACCGGCAGGGAGGCTACACCTTC. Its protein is CASSDRQGGYTF.

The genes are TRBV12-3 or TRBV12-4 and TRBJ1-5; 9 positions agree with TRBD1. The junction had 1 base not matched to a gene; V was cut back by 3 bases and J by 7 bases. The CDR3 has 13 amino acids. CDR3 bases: TGTGCCAGCAGTTTGGGACAGGGACAGCCCCAGCATTTT. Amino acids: CASSLGQGQPQHF.

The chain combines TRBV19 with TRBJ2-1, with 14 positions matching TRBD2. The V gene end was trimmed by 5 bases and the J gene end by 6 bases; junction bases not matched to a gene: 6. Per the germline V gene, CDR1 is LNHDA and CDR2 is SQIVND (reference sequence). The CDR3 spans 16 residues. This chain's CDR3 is CASSPGLAGVGNEQFF. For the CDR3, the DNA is TGTGCCAGTAGTCCGGGACTAGCGGGAGTGGGCAATGAGCAGTTCTTC.

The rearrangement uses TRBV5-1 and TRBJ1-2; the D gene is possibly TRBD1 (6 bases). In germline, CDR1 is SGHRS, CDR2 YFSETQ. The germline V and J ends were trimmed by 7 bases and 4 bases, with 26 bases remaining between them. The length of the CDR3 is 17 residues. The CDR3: CASGLTGSKLRGYGYTF. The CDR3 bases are TGCGCCAGCGGACTTACAGGGAGTAAATTGAGAGGCTATGGCTACACCTTC.

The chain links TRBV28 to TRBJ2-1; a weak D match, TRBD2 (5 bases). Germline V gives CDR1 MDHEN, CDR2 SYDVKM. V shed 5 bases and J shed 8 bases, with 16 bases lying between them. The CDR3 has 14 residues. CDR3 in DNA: TGTGCCAGCAGTCTAACGCCCCTGAGGGATGAGCAGTTCTTC. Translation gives CASSLTPLRDEQFF. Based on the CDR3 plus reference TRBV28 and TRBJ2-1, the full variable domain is DVKVTQSSRYLVKRTGEKVFLECVQDMDHENMFWYRQDPGLGLRLIYFSYDVKMKEKGDIPEGYSVSREKKERFSLILESASTNQTSMYLCASSLTPLRDEQFFGPGTRLTVL.

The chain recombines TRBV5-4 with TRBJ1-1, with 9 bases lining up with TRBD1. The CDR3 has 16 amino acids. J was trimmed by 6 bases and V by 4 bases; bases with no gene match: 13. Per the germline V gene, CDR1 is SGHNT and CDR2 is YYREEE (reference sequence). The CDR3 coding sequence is TGTGCCAGCAGCCTCCTTTCGCGGGGACAGGGCCCTGAAGCTTTCTTT. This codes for CASSLLSRGQGPEAFF.

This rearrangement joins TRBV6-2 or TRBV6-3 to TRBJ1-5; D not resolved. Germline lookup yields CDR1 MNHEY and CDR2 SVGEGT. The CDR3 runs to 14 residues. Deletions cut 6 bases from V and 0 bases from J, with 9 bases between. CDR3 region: CASSQVSSNQPQHF. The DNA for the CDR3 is TGTGCCAGCAGCCAAGTCAGTAGCAATCAGCCCCAGCATTTT.

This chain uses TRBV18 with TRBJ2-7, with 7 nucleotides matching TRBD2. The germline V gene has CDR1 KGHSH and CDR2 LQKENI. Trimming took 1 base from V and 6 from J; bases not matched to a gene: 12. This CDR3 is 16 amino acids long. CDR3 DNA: TGTGCCAGCTCACCACTCCCCCCCAGCGGGATATTCGAGCAGTACTTC. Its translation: CASSPLPPSGIFEQYF.